The clone carrying this T cell receptor (beta chain) was recorded at least ten times. As yet, its antigen is unknown. TCRdb independently ran MiXCR on the 5' RACE reads; one entry per CDR3 protein. Of tens of thousands of distinct CDR3 sequences in the sample, about 4.9% were seen once. Time point reported: sample taken at primary tumor resection. These data belong to a study of spatial heterogeneity in lung cancer. J lost 6 bases, V lost 0 bases, and 2 bases had no gene match. The length of the CDR3 is 14 residues. Germline-derived CDR1 and CDR2 are SGHTA and FQGNSA. Overall study findings and caveats: Higher tumor mutation counts went along with higher counts of expanded intratumoral alpha and beta TCRs.

The sequencing here drew on lung tumor tissue, taken at surgery. The receptor was isolated from a male donor with early-stage non-small cell lung cancer. This sequence joins TRBV7-2 and TRBJ1-2; TRBD1 agrees at 9 bases. The CDR3 loop is CASSLADRGDGYTF. The DNA of the CDR3 is TGTGCCAGCAGCTTAGCCGACAGGGGGGATGGCTACACCTTC.